This T cell receptor beta chain is from a study of CD8 T cells in ankylosing spondylitis. The study's findings and limits: Characteristic, it appeared, of ankylosing spondylitis blood was a TCR beta motif of roughly eight highly homologous variants. Enrichment of disease-linked clones was reportedly significant in matched ankylosing spondylitis synovial fluid.

Using its own MiXCR run on the 5' RACE reads, TCRdb lists one record per CDR3 protein. The data show more than 650,000 distinct CDR3 sequences, 12% seen once. J lost 6 bases, V lost 6 bases, and 8 bases had no gene match. This CDR3 is built from 14 residues. CDR1 and CDR2 from the germline V gene are DFQATT and SNEGSKA (reference sequence). Points on this clonotype: Its target is unknown.

The clonotype comes from a male donor with ankylosing spondylitis. Sequenced material: blood, either unsorted or a sorted T cell fraction (not recorded which). This chain joins TRBV20-1 and TRBJ2-3; the match to TRBD1 covers 11 bases. In DNA, the CDR3 is TGCAGTGCGAGGACAGGGGGCGCGTCGGATACGCAGTATTTT. Protein: CSARTGGASDTQYF.